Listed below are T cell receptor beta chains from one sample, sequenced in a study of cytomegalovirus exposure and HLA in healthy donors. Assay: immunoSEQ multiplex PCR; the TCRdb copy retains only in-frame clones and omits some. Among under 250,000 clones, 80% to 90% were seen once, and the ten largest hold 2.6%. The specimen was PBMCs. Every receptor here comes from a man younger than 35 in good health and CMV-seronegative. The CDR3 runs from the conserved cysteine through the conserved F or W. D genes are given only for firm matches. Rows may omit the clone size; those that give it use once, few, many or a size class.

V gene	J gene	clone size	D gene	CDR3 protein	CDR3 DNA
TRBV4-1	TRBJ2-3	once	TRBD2	CASSQDLGGGRQYF	TGCGCCAGCAGCCAAGATTTAGGCGGGGGTCGCCAGTATTTT
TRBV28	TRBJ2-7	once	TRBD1	CASTTAQGVSYEQYF	TGTGCCAGCACTACCGCACAGGGGGTGTCCTACGAGCAGTACTTC
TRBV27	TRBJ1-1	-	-	CASTTRPGTSEAFF	TGTGCCAGCACCACTCGTCCCGGGACATCTGAAGCTTTCTTT
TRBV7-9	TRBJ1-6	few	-	CASSRDTITSLHF	TGTGCCAGCAGCCGGGACACCATCACGTCCCTCCACTTT
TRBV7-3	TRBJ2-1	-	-	CASSLLSGGYNEQFF	TGTGCCAGCAGCTTACTTAGCGGAGGTTACAATGAGCAGTTCTTC
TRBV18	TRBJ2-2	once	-	CASLKAVVGELFF	TGTGCCAGCTTAAAAGCTGTCGTCGGGGAGCTGTTTTTT
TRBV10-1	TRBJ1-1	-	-	CASSQDRFTEAFF	TGCGCCAGCAGCCAGGACAGATTCACTGAAGCTTTCTTT
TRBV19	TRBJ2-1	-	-	CASSIMGAGAANEQFF	TGTGCCAGTAGTATCATGGGGGCGGGAGCGGCTAATGAGCAGTTCTTC
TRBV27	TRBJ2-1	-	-	CASSLRPHNEQFF	TGTGCCAGCAGTTTGCGGCCTCACAATGAGCAGTTCTTC
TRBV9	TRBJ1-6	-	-	CASSPLSWAGNNSPLHF	TGTGCCAGCAGCCCCCTCAGTTGGGCAGGAAATAATTCACCCCTCCACTTT